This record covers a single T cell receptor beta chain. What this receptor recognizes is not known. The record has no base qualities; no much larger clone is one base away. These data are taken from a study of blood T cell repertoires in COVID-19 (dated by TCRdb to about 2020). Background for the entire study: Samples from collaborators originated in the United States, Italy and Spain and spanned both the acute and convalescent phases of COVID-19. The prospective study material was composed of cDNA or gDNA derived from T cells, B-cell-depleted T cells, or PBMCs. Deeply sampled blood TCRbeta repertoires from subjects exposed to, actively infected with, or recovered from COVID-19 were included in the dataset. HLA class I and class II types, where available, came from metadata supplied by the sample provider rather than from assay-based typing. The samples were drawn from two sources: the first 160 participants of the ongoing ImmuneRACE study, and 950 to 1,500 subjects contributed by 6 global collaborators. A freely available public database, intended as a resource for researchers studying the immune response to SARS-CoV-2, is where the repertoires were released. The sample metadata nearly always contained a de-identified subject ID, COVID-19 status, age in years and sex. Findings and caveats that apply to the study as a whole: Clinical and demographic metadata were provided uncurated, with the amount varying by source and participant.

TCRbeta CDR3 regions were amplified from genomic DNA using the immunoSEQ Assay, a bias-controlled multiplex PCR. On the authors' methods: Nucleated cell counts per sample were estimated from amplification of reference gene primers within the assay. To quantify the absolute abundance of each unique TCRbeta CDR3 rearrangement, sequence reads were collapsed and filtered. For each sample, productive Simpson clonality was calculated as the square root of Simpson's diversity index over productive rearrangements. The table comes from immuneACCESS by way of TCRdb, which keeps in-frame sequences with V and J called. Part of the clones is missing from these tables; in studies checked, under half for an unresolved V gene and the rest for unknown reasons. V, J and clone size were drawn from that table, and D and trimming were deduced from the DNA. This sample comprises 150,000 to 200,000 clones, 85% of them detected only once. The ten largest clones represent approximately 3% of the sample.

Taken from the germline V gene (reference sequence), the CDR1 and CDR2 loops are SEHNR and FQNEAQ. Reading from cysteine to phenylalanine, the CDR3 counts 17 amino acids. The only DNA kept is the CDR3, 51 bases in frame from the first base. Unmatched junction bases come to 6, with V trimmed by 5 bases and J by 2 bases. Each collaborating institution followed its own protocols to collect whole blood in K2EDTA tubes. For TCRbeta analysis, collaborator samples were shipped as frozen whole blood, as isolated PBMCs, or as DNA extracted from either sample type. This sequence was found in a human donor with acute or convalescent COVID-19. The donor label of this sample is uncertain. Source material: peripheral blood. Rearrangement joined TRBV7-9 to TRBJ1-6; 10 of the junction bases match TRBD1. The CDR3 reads CASSHDRGQTYNSPLHF. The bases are TGTGCCAGCAGCCACGACAGGGGGCAGACCTATAATTCACCCCTCCACTTT.